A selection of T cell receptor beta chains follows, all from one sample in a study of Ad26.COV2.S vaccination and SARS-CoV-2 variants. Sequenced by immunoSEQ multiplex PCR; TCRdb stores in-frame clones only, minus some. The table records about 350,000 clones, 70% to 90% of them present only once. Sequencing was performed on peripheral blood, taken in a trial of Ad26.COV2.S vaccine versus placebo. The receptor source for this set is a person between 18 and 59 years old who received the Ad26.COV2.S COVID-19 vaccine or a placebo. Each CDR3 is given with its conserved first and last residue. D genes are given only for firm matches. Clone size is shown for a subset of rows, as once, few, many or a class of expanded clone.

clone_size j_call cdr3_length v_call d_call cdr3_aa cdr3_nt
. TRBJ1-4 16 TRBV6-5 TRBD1 CASSYSDRANNEKLFF TGTGCCAGCAGTTACTCAGACAGGGCTAATAATGAAAAACTGTTTTTT
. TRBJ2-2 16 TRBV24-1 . CATSDPRRGPAGELFF TGTGCCACCAGTGACCCCCGGCGAGGGCCCGCCGGGGAGCTGTTTTTT
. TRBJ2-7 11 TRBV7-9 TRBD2 CASSLRGGTYF TGTGCCAGCAGCTTACGGGGGGGAACGTACTTC
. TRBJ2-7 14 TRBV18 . CASSPPSSPYEQYF TGTGCCAGCTCACCACCGTCATCACCTTACGAGCAGTACTTC
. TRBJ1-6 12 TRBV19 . CASSIGGSPLHF TGTGCCAGTAGTATTGGCGGTTCACCCCTCCACTTT
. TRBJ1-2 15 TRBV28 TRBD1 CASSLTGGSFRGYTF TGTGCCAGCAGTTTAACAGGGGGGTCATTTCGCGGCTACACCTTC
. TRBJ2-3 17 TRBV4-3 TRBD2 CASSHKLAGGPGDTQYF TGCGCCAGCAGCCATAAACTAGCGGGAGGGCCGGGAGATACGCAGTATTTT
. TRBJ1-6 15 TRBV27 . CATGEGSSYNSPLHF TGTGCCACCGGGGAGGGTAGCTCCTATAATTCACCCCTCCACTTT
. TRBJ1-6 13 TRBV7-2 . CASSSWTDSPLHF TGTGCCAGCAGCTCGTGGACAGATTCACCCCTCCACTTT
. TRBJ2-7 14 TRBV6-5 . CASSPAGINYEQYF TGTGCCAGCAGTCCGGCGGGAATCAACTACGAGCAGTACTTC
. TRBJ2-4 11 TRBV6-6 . CASRNTGIQYF TGTGCCAGCAGAAATACAGGCATTCAGTACTTC
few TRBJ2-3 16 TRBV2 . CASSIREGEGTDTQYF TGTGCCAGCAGTATCCGAGAGGGGGAAGGAACAGATACGCAGTATTTT
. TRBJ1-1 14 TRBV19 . CASSSWTRNTEAFF TGTGCCAGTAGTTCGTGGACACGGAACACTGAAGCTTTCTTT
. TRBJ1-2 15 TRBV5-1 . CASSSLDSTNYGYTF TGCGCCAGCAGCTCCCTGGACAGCACTAACTATGGCTACACCTTC
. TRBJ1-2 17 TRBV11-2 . CASSPRGGLSPNYGYTF TGTGCCAGCAGCCCCCGGGGAGGTCTTTCCCCTAACTATGGCTACACCTTC
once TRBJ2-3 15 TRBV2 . CASSEVAGRTDTQYF TGTGCCAGCAGTGAAGTGGCGGGCCGCACAGATACGCAGTATTTT
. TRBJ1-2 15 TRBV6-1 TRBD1 CASSEFGGTDYGYTF TGTGCCAGCAGTGAATTTGGCGGGACAGACTATGGCTACACCTTC
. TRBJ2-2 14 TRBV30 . CAWSVRRGSSQLFF TGTGCCTGGAGTGTACGCAGGGGATCCTCTCAGCTGTTTTTT
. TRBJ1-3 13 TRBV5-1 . CASSLDQGNTIYF TGCGCCAGCAGCTTGGACCAGGGGAACACCATATATTTT
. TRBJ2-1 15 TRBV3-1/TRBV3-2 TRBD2 CASSHWGTRWYEQFF TGTGCCAGCAGCCACTGGGGGACTAGATGGTATGAGCAGTTCTTC
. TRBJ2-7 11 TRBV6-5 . CASSSLYEQYF TGTGCCAGCAGTTCCCTATACGAGCAGTACTTC
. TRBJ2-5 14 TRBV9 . CASSVAGGQETQYF TGTGCCAGCAGCGTAGCTGGGGGACAAGAGACCCAGTACTTC
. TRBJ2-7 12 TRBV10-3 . CAISGTFYEQYF TGTGCCATCAGTGGGACTTTCTACGAGCAGTACTTC
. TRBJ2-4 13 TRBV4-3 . CASSQEATDIQYF TGCGCCAGCAGCCAAGAGGCTACGGACATTCAGTACTTC
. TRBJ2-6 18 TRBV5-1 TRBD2 CASSLATSGSPGANVLTF TGCGCCAGCAGCTTGGCCACTAGCGGGAGTCCTGGGGCCAACGTCCTGACTTTC
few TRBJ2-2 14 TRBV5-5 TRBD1 CASSRDRSTGELFF TGTGCCAGCAGCCGGGACAGGTCCACCGGGGAGCTGTTTTTT
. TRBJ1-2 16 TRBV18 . CASSPSGASPNYGYTF TGTGCCAGCTCACCAAGTGGAGCCAGTCCTAACTATGGCTACACCTTC
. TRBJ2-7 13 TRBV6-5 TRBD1 CASRPHDRDEQYF TGTGCCAGCAGGCCTCACGACAGGGACGAGCAGTACTTC
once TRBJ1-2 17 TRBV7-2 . CASSPPGSGMLNYGYTF TGTGCCAGCAGCCCTCCGGGAAGTGGGATGTTAAACTATGGCTACACCTTC
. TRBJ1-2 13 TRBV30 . CAWTYTDRGSYTF TGTGCCTGGACTTATACGGACCGAGGAAGCTACACCTTC
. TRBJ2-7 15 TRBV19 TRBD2 CASSPGLALSYEQYF TGTGCCAGTAGTCCAGGACTAGCTTTGTCCTACGAGCAGTACTTC
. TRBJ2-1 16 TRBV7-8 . CASRDFGLSSYNEQFF TGTGCCAGCAGAGATTTCGGCCTGAGCTCCTACAATGAGCAGTTCTTC
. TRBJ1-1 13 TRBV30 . CAWIGTSHTEAFF TGTGCCTGGATAGGAACCTCGCACACTGAAGCTTTCTTT
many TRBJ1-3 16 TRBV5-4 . CASSLGLSSSGNTIYF TGTGCCAGCAGCTTGGGACTTTCCAGCTCTGGAAACACCATATATTTT
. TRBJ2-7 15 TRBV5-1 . CASSWILAEGYEQYF TGCGCCAGCAGCTGGATTTTAGCGGAGGGCTACGAGCAGTACTTC
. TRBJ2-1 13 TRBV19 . CASSADWGNEQFF TGTGCCAGTAGTGCGGACTGGGGGAATGAGCAGTTCTTC
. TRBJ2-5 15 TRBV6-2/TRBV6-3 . CASSYVFGREETQYF TGTGCCAGCAGTTACGTGTTCGGGAGAGAAGAGACCCAGTACTTC
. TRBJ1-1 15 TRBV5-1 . CASSLGGRVETEAFF TGCGCCAGCAGCTTGGGTGGCAGGGTGGAAACTGAAGCTTTCTTT
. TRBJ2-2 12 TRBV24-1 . CATSRATGELFF TGTGCCACCAGCCGGGCCACCGGGGAGCTGTTTTTT
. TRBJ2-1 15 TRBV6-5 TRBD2 CASSYGTMTYNEQFF TGTGCCAGCAGTTACGGGACTATGACCTACAATGAGCAGTTCTTC
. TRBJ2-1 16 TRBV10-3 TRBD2 CAISDPSGRAHNEQFF TGTGCCATCAGTGACCCAAGCGGGAGGGCCCACAATGAGCAGTTCTTC
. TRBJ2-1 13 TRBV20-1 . CSASYGSYNEQFF TGCAGTGCTAGTTACGGGAGCTACAATGAGCAGTTCTTC
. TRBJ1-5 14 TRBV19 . CASSIGGQDQPQHF TGTGCCAGTAGTATCGGGGGACAAGATCAGCCCCAGCATTTT
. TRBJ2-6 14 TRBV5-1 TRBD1 CATKTGSGANVLTF TGCGCCACCAAGACAGGGTCTGGGGCCAACGTCCTGACTTTC
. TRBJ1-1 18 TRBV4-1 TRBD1 CASSHTWTGGAVNTEAFF TGCGCCAGCAGCCACACATGGACAGGGGGCGCGGTGAACACTGAAGCTTTCTTT
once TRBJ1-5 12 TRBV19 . CASGRPNQPQHF TGTGCCAGTGGACGACCTAATCAGCCCCAGCATTTT
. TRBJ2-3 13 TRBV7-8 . CASSLRLTDTQYF TGTGCCAGCAGCTTAAGGTTGACAGATACGCAGTATTTT
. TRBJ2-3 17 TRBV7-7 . CASSLLFRHRGTDTQYF TGTGCCAGCAGCTTACTTTTTCGGCACAGGGGCACAGATACGCAGTATTTT
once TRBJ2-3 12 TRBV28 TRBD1 CASGTGPDTQYF TGTGCCAGCGGGACAGGGCCAGATACGCAGTATTTT
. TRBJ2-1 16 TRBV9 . CASSPGGTVPRNEQFF TGTGCCAGCAGCCCAGGGGGGACCGTCCCCCGGAATGAGCAGTTCTTC
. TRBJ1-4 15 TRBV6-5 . CASNPRSGAGEKLFF TGTGCCAGCAACCCCCGTTCAGGCGCGGGTGAAAAACTGTTTTTT
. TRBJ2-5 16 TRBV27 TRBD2 CASSPPGLAGGETQYF TGTGCCAGCAGTCCGCCCGGACTAGCGGGGGGAGAGACCCAGTACTTC